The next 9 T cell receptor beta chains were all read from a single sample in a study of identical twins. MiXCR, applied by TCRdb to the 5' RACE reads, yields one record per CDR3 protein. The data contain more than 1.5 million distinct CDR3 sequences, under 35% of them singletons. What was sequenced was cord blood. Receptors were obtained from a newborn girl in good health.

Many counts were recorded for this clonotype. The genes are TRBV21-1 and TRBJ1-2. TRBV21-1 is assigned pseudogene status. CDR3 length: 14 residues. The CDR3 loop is CASSKLGKNYGYTF. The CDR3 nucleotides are TGTGCCAGCAGCAAACTAGGGAAAAACTATGGCTACACCTTC.

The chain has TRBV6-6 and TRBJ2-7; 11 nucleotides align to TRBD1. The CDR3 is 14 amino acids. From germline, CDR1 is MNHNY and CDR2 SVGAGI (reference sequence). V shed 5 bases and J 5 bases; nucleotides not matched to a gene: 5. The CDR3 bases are TGTGCCAGCAGTAGGACAGGGGGCAGGAACGAGCAGTACTTC. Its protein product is CASSRTGGRNEQYF.

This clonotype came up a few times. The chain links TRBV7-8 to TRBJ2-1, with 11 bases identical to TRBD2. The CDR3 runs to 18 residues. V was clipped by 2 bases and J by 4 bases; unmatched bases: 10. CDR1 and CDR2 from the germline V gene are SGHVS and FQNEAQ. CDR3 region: CASSLLRARLAGYNEQFF. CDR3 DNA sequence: TGTGCCAGCAGCTTACTAAGGGCCCGACTAGCGGGGTACAATGAGCAGTTCTTC. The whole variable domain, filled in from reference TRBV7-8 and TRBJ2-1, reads GAGVSQSPRYKVAKRGQDVALRCDPISGHVSLFWYQQALGQGPEFLTYFQNEAQLDKSGLPSDRFFAERPEGSVSTLKIQRTQQEDSAVYLCASSLLRARLAGYNEQFFGPGTRLTVL.

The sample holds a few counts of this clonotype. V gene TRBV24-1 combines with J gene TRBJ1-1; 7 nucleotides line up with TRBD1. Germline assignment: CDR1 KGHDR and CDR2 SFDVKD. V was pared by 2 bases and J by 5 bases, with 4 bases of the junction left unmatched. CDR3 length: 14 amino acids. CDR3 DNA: TGTGCCACCAGTGATTCACACAGGGGAACTGAAGCTTTCTTT. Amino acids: CATSDSHRGTEAFF.

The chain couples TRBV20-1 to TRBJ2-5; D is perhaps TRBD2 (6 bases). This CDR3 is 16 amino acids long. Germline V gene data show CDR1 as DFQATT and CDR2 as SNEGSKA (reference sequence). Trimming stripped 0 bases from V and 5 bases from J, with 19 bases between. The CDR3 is CSARDNSRGTGETQYF. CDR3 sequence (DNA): TGCAGTGCTAGAGATAACTCGAGAGGGACTGGGGAGACCCAGTACTTC.

Written as DNA, the CDR3 is TGTGCCAGCAGGGCGGCGGGGGTAATCCTCGGGGAGCTGTTTTTT. Translated: CASRAAGVILGELFF. The chain recombines TRBV3-1 with TRBJ2-2, with 7 nucleotides matching TRBD2. Germline V gene lookup returns CDR1 LGHDT and CDR2 YNNKEL (reference sequence). V was clipped by 6 bases and J by 7 bases; unmatched bases: 11. The CDR3 is 15 amino acids.

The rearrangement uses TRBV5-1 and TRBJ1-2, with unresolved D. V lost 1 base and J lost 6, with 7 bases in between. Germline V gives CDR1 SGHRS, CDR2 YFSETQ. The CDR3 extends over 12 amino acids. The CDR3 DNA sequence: TGCGCCAGCAGCTTGTCACTGAATGGCTACACCTTC. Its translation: CASSLSLNGYTF.

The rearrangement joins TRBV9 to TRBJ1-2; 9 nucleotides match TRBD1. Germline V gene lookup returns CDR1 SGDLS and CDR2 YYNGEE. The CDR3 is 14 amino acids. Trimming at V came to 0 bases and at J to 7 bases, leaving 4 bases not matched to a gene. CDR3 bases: TGTGCCAGCAGCGTAGGAACAGGGGGCTGTGGCTACACCTTC. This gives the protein CASSVGTGGCGYTF.

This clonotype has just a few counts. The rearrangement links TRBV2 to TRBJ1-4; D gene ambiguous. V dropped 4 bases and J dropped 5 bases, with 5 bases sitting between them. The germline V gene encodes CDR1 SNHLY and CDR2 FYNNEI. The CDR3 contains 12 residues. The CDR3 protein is CASSGQNEKLFF. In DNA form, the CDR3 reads TGTGCCAGCAGTGGACAAAATGAAAAACTGTTTTTT. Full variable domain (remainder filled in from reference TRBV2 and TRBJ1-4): EPEVTQTPSHQVTQMGQEVILRCVPISNHLYFYWYRQILGQKVEFLVSFYNNEISEKSEIFDDQFSVERPDGSNFTLKIRSTKLEDSAMYFCASSGQNEKLFFGSGTQLSVL.